The 31 T cell receptor beta chains below all came from one sample that was sequenced in a study of cytomegalovirus exposure and HLA in healthy donors. Profiled with immunoSEQ multiplex PCR; TCRdb holds only in-frame clones, not every one. The sample lists 100,000 to 150,000 clones, roughly 95% seen once, with 1.5% to 2% in the top ten. Specimen: PBMCs. The source is a young man in good health and CMV-seronegative.

CDR3 nucleotides: TGTGCCAGCAGCTTGGCCCCAAGGGGTGAGCAGTTCTTC. Residues: CASSLAPRGEQFF. The genes are TRBV7-3 and TRBJ2-1; D might be TRBD1 (5 bases). V gave up 3 bases and J gave up 9 bases, with 12 bases separating them. The V gene's germline CDR1 is SGHTA and CDR2 FQGTGA. The CDR3 covers 13 residues.

The J gene is TRBJ2-5, the V gene TRBV15; D might be TRBD1 (6 bases). V was shortened by 4 bases and J by 3 bases, with 24 bases between the two germline ends. There are 18 residues in the CDR3. Germline V gene sequence: CDR1 LNHNV, CDR2 YYDKDF (reference sequence). The chain's CDR3 is CATSMTGTRARIEETQYF. CDR3 DNA sequence: TGTGCCACCAGCATGACCGGGACACGGGCTAGGATTGAAGAGACCCAGTACTTC.

The genes are TRBV5-1 and TRBJ1-1; tentatively, D is TRBD1 (5 bases). V was pared by 7 bases and J by 5 bases, with 18 bases between. The CDR3 length is 14 residues. Germline V gene data show CDR1 as SGHRS and CDR2 as YFSETQ. The CDR3 loop reads CASSSGQGGTEAFF. The CDR3, as DNA: TGCGCCAGCTCCTCCGGGCAGGGAGGAACTGAAGCTTTCTTT.

The V gene is TRBV18, the J gene TRBJ1-2, with TRBD1 as a possible D gene (6 bases). CDR3 length equals 15 residues. V was shortened by 3 bases and J by 2 bases, with 13 bases between the two germline ends. CDR1 is KGHSH, CDR2 LQKENI, per germline. The CDR3, as DNA: TGTGCCAGCTCACCCCGCGGACAGTCGAACTATGGCTACACCTTC. Its translation is CASSPRGQSNYGYTF.

The chain links TRBV4-1 to TRBJ2-1; possible D gene TRBD1, 7 bases. V lost 0 bases to trimming and J lost 4 bases, with 13 bases between them. The CDR3 extends over 16 amino acids. Germline V gene data show CDR1 as MGHRA and CDR2 as YSYEKL. CDR3 DNA sequence: TGCGCCAGCAGCCAAGAGTCGGCAGGGGGGTACAATGAGCAGTTCTTC. Translation gives CASSQESAGGYNEQFF.

This chain uses TRBV5-1 with TRBJ2-1, with D hard to call. With 5 bases removed from V and 0 bases from J, the gap between germline ends came to 12 bases. CDR1 and CDR2 (germline): SGHRS, YFSETQ. The CDR3 sequence is 15 residues long. The DNA for the CDR3 is TGCGCCAGCAGTCCCACTCCGAGCTCCTACAATGAGCAGTTCTTC. Translating gives CASSPTPSSYNEQFF. The whole variable domain, remainder taken from reference TRBV5-1 and TRBJ2-1, is KAGVTQTPRYLIKTRGQQVTLSCSPISGHRSVSWYQQTPGQGLQFLFEYFSETQRNKGNFPGRFSGRQFSNSRSEMNVSTLELGDSALYLCASSPTPSSYNEQFFGPGTRLTVL.

This rearrangement joins TRBV9 to TRBJ2-3; 8 bases fit TRBD2. The V and J ends lost 0 bases and 2 bases, in that order; junction bases with no gene match: 5. This CDR3 contains 16 residues. Germline V gene lookup returns CDR1 SGDLS and CDR2 YYNGEE. The CDR3, as DNA: TGTGCCAGCAGCGTAGGACTAGCGCGGGACACAGATACGCAGTATTTT. Amino acid sequence: CASSVGLARDTDTQYF. The full variable domain, with the rest looked up from reference TRBV9 and TRBJ2-3, is DSGVTQTPKHLITATGQRVTLRCSPRSGDLSVYWYQQSLDQGLQFLIQYYNGEERAKGNILERFSAQQFPDLHSELNLSSLELGDSALYFCASSVGLARDTDTQYFGPGTRLTVL.

V usage is TRBV28 and J usage is TRBJ2-7, with 8 nucleotides matching TRBD1. Germline values: CDR1 MDHEN, CDR2 SYDVKM. The V and J ends lost 4 bases and 4 bases, in that order; junction bases with no gene match: 12. The CDR3 is 16 amino acids. The chain's CDR3 is CASSSTPGTGDYEQYF. As DNA, the CDR3 is TGTGCCAGCAGTTCGACCCCCGGGACAGGCGATTACGAGCAGTACTTC.

The rearrangement joins TRBV5-6 to TRBJ2-7, with D possibly TRBD1 on 6 matching bases. V gave up 2 bases and J gave up 4 bases, with 10 bases separating them. Looked up from germline, CDR1 is SGHDT and CDR2 is YYEEEE. The CDR3 is made up of 13 amino acids. The CDR3 sequence: CASSFRGVYEQYF. CDR3 DNA: TGTGCCAGCAGCTTCAGGGGAGTGTACGAGCAGTACTTC.

This chain joins TRBV7-2 and TRBJ1-5; TRBD1 aligns across 8 bases. The V gene's germline CDR1 is SGHTA and CDR2 FQGNSA. The CDR3 length is 14 residues. V gave up 5 bases and J gave up 6 bases; unmatched junction bases: 6. Written as DNA, the CDR3 is TGTGCCAGCAGCCACGACAGGGGAGGTCAGCCCCAGCATTTT. It is translated as CASSHDRGGQPQHF.

The rearrangement uses TRBV5-1 and TRBJ2-2; D unresolved. V was clipped by 2 bases and J by 0 bases, with 11 bases between them. The CDR3 consists of 16 residues. Looked up from germline, CDR1 is SGHRS and CDR2 is YFSETQ. The CDR3 here is CASSFRLDTNTGELFF. In DNA form, the CDR3 reads TGCGCCAGCAGCTTTCGGTTAGACACGAACACCGGGGAGCTGTTTTTT. The whole variable domain, remainder taken from reference TRBV5-1 and TRBJ2-2, is KAGVTQTPRYLIKTRGQQVTLSCSPISGHRSVSWYQQTPGQGLQFLFEYFSETQRNKGNFPGRFSGRQFSNSRSEMNVSTLELGDSALYLCASSFRLDTNTGELFFGEGSRLTVL.

The V gene is TRBV28, the J gene TRBJ2-7; 8 bases align to TRBD1. The length of the CDR3 is 15 residues. V trimming: 6 bases; J trimming: 3 bases; junction bases outside the gene matches: 10. CDR1 and CDR2 (germline): MDHEN, SYDVKM. The CDR3 DNA sequence: TGTGCCAGCAGCGGCGACAGGGGCTCTCTCTACGAGCAGTACTTC. Translated, it gives CASSGDRGSLYEQYF.

The CDR3 DNA reads as TGTGCCAGCAGCTTAGCGGGACTAGCGGAAGAGACCCAGTACTTC. This gives the protein CASSLAGLAEETQYF. The gene calls are TRBV7-2 and TRBJ2-5, with 11 bases fitting TRBD2. The CDR3 length is 15 residues. V was clipped by 0 bases and J by 3 bases; unmatched bases: 0. Germline lookup yields CDR1 SGHTA and CDR2 FQGNSA.

The chain employs TRBV18 and TRBJ2-3, with a tentative D call TRBD2 (5 bases). CDR1 KGHSH and CDR2 LQKENI come from the germline V gene. The CDR3 contains 14 residues. V dropped 0 bases and J dropped 3 bases, with 7 bases sitting between them. The CDR3 spells CASSPPLVTDTQYF. DNA for the CDR3: TGTGCCAGCTCACCACCACTAGTGACAGATACGCAGTATTTT.

The chain joins TRBV11-2 to TRBJ2-1; 7 nucleotides align to TRBD2. V was pared by 3 bases and J by 5 bases, with 16 bases of the junction left unmatched. The CDR3 covers 18 residues. The germline CDR1 and CDR2 sequences are SGHAT and FQNNGV. CDR3 DNA: TGTGCCAGCAGCTTTAGTTGGGGCGGGAGAGGGGCCGACAATGAGCAGTTCTTC. Translated, it gives CASSFSWGGRGADNEQFF.

This rearrangement joins TRBV7-9 to TRBJ1-1; D is possibly TRBD1 (6 bases). This CDR3 has 16 amino acids. Deletions cut 5 bases from V and 4 bases from J, with 20 bases between. Germline V gives CDR1 SEHNR, CDR2 FQNEAQ (reference sequence). Here the CDR3 reads CASSQSPGAQGTEAFF. The DNA for the CDR3 is TGTGCCAGCAGCCAGTCCCCAGGGGCGCAGGGCACTGAAGCTTTCTTT.

This chain connects TRBV11-2 to TRBJ1-1, with a possible D match to TRBD1 (6 bases). The CDR3 covers 14 residues. V dropped 6 bases and J dropped 1 base, with 12 bases sitting between them. Germline values: CDR1 SGHAT, CDR2 FQNNGV. This CDR3 reads CASRRGGTNTEAFF. Written as DNA, the CDR3 is TGTGCCAGCAGGCGGGGGGGCACGAACACTGAAGCTTTCTTT.

The chain employs TRBV5-5 and TRBJ1-5; a weak D match, TRBD1 (5 bases). Germline assignment: CDR1 SGHKS and CDR2 YYEKEE (reference sequence). The CDR3 sequence is 15 residues long. Trimming shortened V by 4 bases and J by 9 bases, and 20 bases separated the two germline ends. The CDR3: CASSAQERGLWPQHF. The CDR3 DNA reads TGTGCCAGCAGCGCCCAGGAAAGGGGTTTATGGCCCCAGCATTTT.

The gene calls are TRBV7-9 and TRBJ1-5; D is perhaps TRBD1 (5 bases). Trimming took 1 base from V and 12 from J, leaving 10 bases between them. The CDR3 has 12 amino acids. The V gene's germline CDR1 is SEHNR and CDR2 FQNEAQ (reference sequence). The CDR3 nucleotides are TGTGCCAGCAGCTTAGGTTTCGGGGGCCAGCATTTT. It encodes CASSLGFGGQHF.

The CDR3 DNA reads TGCGCCAGCAGCCTAGGAGGGCTGTCGGGGACCCAGTACTTC. Its translation is CASSLGGLSGTQYF. The chain combines TRBV4-3 with TRBJ2-5; weak D call: TRBD2 (6 bases). The germline CDR1 and CDR2 sequences are LGHNA and YSLEER. Trimming pared 4 bases from V and 7 bases from J, leaving 16 bases between. This CDR3 spans 14 amino acids.

This chain links TRBV11-2 with TRBJ2-1, with TRBD2 identical over 9 bases. The CDR3 contains 16 residues. The ends lost 5 bases at V and 1 base at J; junction bases unmatched: 6. The germline V gene encodes CDR1 SGHAT and CDR2 FQNNGV. The CDR3, as DNA: TGTGCCAGCAGCATTCGCGGGGGGGGGTCCTACAATGAGCAGTTCTTC. Translating it yields CASSIRGGGSYNEQFF.

V and J are TRBV7-2 and TRBJ1-4, with D possibly matching TRBD1 (6 bases). Trimming cost V 5 bases and J 2 bases, with 12 bases left between them. CDR3 length: 15 amino acids. Germline CDR1 and CDR2: SGHTA and FQGNSA. The CDR3 DNA follows: TGTGCCAGCAGCCCATCAGGGGAGACTAATGAAAAACTGTTTTTT. Protein sequence: CASSPSGETNEKLFF.

This clone is a singleton in its sample. The chain combines TRBV13 with TRBJ1-2; 8 positions agree with TRBD1. The CDR3 runs 16 residues. CDR1 PRHDT and CDR2 FYEKMQ come from the germline V gene (reference sequence). With V trimmed by 5 bases and J by 1 base, 9 bases remained unmatched. The CDR3 loop is CASSDTGTGYNYGYTF. CDR3 bases: TGTGCCAGCAGCGATACCGGGACAGGTTATAACTATGGCTACACCTTC.

The J gene is TRBJ2-1, the V gene TRBV18, with 11 nucleotides matching TRBD1. Germline V gene lookup returns CDR1 KGHSH and CDR2 LQKENI. This CDR3 region has 14 residues. V trimming: 3 bases; J trimming: 9 bases; junction bases outside the gene matches: 4. The DNA of the CDR3 is TGTGCCAGCTCACCGGGACAGGGGGTTGGTGAGCAGTTCTTC. Its protein product is CASSPGQGVGEQFF.

The J gene is TRBJ2-2, the V gene TRBV21-1; the table's D call TRBD2 went unverified against the DNA. TRBV21-1 is a pseudogene segment. The CDR3 consists of 17 residues. The CDR3 sequence is CASSKKGLAGLTGELFF. CDR3 coding DNA: TGTGCCAGCAGCAAAAAGGGGCTAGCGGGACTCACCGGGGAGCTGTTTTTT.

This chain joins TRBV5-4 and TRBJ2-1; TRBD2 matches 10 bases. The CDR3 contains 15 residues. CDR1 SGHNT and CDR2 YYREEE come from the germline V gene (reference sequence). V gave up 3 bases and J gave up 4 bases; unmatched junction bases: 4. The CDR3 nucleotides are TGTGCCAGCAGCTCCGGACTAGCGGTTTACAATGAGCAGTTCTTC. This sequence encodes CASSSGLAVYNEQFF.

The chain recombines TRBV6-5 with TRBJ1-1; 10 bases line up with TRBD1. The CDR3 length is 16 residues. Per germline, CDR1 MNHEY and CDR2 SVGAGI. Trimming cost V 0 bases and J 3 bases; bases outside gene matches: 4. The CDR3 is CASSYSIGQGDTEAFF. The DNA of the CDR3 is TGTGCCAGCAGTTACTCGATTGGACAGGGGGACACTGAAGCTTTCTTT.

This clone appeared a single time. V and J are TRBV7-2 and TRBJ2-1, with 8 bases aligning to TRBD2. Germline V CDR1 and CDR2: SGHTA, FQGNSA. This CDR3 has 15 amino acids. V was pared by 6 bases and J by 4 bases, with 8 bases of the junction left unmatched. The CDR3, as DNA: TGTGCCAGCAGGTTGCGATCTAGCGGGTACAATGAGCAGTTCTTC. Residues: CASRLRSSGYNEQFF.

This sequence joins TRBV2 and TRBJ2-3; D is perhaps TRBD1 (5 bases). The V gene lost 4 bases and the J gene lost 1 base, with 15 bases spanning the gap. This CDR3 is built from 16 residues. From germline, CDR1 is SNHLY and CDR2 FYNNEI. The CDR3 DNA is TGTGCCAGCAGTGTTTTGGGGCCGCAAGGCACAGATACGCAGTATTTT. It encodes CASSVLGPQGTDTQYF.

The CDR3 loop is CASSLDSAAGETQYF. CDR3 DNA sequence: TGTGCCAGCAGCTTGGACTCGGCGGCGGGGGAGACCCAGTACTTC. This rearrangement joins TRBV5-4 to TRBJ2-5, with a possible D match to TRBD2 (6 bases). In germline, CDR1 is SGHNT, CDR2 YYREEE (reference sequence). This CDR3 is built from 15 residues. Trimming left V 0 bases short and J 5 bases short, with 14 bases between. Looking up the rest from reference TRBV5-4 and TRBJ2-5 gives the full variable domain: ETGVTQSPTHLIKTRGQQVTLRCSSQSGHNTVSWYQQALGQGPQFIFQYYREEENGRGNFPPRFSGLQFPNYSSELNVNALELDDSALYLCASSLDSAAGETQYFGPGTRLLVL.

This sequence joins TRBV7-9 and TRBJ2-7; tentative D call: TRBD2 (6 bases). Germline CDR1 reads SEHNR; CDR2 reads FQNEAQ (reference sequence). The V end was cut by 0 bases, the J end by 3 bases, with 15 bases between. This CDR3 is built from 16 residues. The CDR3 region is CASSLALGRGNYEQYF. As DNA, the CDR3 is TGTGCCAGCAGCTTAGCGTTGGGGCGGGGAAACTACGAGCAGTACTTC.